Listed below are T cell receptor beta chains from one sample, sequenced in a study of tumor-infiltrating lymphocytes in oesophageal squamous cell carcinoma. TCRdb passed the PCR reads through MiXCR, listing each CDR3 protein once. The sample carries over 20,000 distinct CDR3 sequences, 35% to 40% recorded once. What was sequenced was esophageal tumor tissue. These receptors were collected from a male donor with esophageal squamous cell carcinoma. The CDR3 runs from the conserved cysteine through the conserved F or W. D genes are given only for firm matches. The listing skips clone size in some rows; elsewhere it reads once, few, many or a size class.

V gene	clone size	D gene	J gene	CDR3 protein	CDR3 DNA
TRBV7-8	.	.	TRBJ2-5	CASSFTGEETQYF	TGTGCCAGCAGCTTCACGGGGGAAGAGACCCAGTACTTC
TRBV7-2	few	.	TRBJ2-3	CASSLEWQAGVTDTQYF	TGTGCCAGCAGCTTAGAATGGCAGGCAGGTGTTACAGATACGCAGTATTTT
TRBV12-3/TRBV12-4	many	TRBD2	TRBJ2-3	CASSFVLAGGDTQYF	TGTGCCAGCAGTTTTGTTCTAGCGGGGGGAGATACGCAGTATTTT
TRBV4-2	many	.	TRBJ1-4	CASSQDRGGTNEKLFF	TGTGCCAGCAGCCAAGATCGTGGAGGGACCAATGAAAAACTGTTTTTT
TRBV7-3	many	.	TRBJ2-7	CASSLKGGHEQYF	TGTGCCAGCAGCTTAAAGGGGGGCCACGAGCAGTACTTC
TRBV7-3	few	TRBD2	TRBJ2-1	CASSGGLAGVGEQFF	TGTGCCAGCAGCGGGGGACTAGCGGGAGTTGGTGAGCAGTTCTTC
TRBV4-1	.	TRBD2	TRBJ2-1	CASSPSSGSSHEQFF	TGCGCCAGCAGCCCCTCTAGCGGGAGCTCCCATGAGCAGTTCTTC
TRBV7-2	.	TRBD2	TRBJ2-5	CASSLGPGLRGQETQYF	TGTGCCAGCAGCTTAGGACCCGGTTTGCGGGGGCAAGAGACCCAGTACTTC
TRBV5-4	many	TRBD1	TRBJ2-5	CASSLVGQGETQYF	TGTGCCAGCAGCTTGGTCGGACAGGGGGAGACCCAGTACTTC
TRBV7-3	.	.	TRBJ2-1	CASSLGPNSAVNDEQFF	TGTGCCAGCAGCTTAGGCCCAAACAGTGCGGTGAACGATGAGCAGTTCTTC
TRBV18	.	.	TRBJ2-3	CASSPLGGVVDTQYF	TGTGCCAGCTCACCCTTGGGGGGCGTGGTGGATACGCAGTATTTT
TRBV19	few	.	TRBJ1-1	CASKTQIAVTEAFF	TGTGCCAGTAAAACACAGATCGCTGTAACTGAAGCTTTCTTT
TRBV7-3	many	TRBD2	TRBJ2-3	CASSPGASGGTQYF	TGTGCCAGCAGCCCTGGGGCTAGCGGGGGAACGCAGTATTTT
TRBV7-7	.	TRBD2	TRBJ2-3	CASSLLGAGLYTQYF	TGTGCCAGCAGCTTATTAGGAGCGGGACTCTATACGCAGTATTTT
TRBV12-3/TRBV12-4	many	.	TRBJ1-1	CASSFLVNTEAFF	TGTGCCAGCAGTTTCCTGGTTAACACTGAAGCTTTCTTT
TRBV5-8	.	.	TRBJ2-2	CASSNNRVLFTGELFF	TGTGCCAGCAGCAATAACAGGGTCCTTTTCACCGGGGAGCTGTTTTTT
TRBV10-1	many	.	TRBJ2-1	CASSETSFYNEQFF	TGCGCCAGCAGTGAGACTAGTTTCTACAATGAGCAGTTCTTC
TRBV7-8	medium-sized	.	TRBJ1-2	CASSLGLHTGNYGYTF	TGTGCCAGCAGCTTAGGTCTGCATACGGGGAACTATGGCTACACCTTC
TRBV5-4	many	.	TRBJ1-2	CASSRTPQGRYGYTF	TGTGCCAGCAGCCGAACCCCACAGGGTAGGTATGGCTACACCTTC
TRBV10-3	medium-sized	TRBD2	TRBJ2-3	CATRETNTDTQYF	TGTGCCACGCGGGAGACCAACACAGATACGCAGTATTTT
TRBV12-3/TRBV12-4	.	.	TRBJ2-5	CASSLRGFGGETQYF	TGTGCCAGCAGTTTAAGAGGGTTCGGAGGAGAGACCCAGTACTTC
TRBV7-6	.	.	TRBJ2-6	CVHSGGGAGANVLTF	TGTGTCCACTCCGGTGGGGGCGCAGGGGCCAACGTCCTGACTTTC
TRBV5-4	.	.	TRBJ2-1	CASTWTPSYNEQFF	TGTGCCAGCACCTGGACCCCCTCCTACAATGAGCAGTTCTTC
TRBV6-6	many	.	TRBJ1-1	CASSYWDSSTEAFF	TGTGCCAGCAGTTACTGGGACTCCAGCACTGAAGCTTTCTTT
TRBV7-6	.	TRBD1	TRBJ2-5	CASSLGQGKRETQYF	TGTGCCAGCAGCTTAGGACAGGGGAAGCGAGAGACCCAGTACTTC
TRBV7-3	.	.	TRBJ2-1	CASSLGIALGYNEQFF	TGTGCCAGCAGCTTAGGTATCGCGTTGGGCTACAATGAGCAGTTCTTC
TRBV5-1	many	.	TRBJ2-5	CASSLRSGETQYF	TGCGCCAGCAGCCTCAGATCGGGGGAGACCCAGTACTTC
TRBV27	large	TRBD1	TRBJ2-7	CASSSAGQGSYEQYF	TGTGCCAGCAGTTCCGCCGGACAGGGGAGCTACGAGCAGTACTTC
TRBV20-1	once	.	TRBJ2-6	CSAPKRSGANVLTF	TGCAGTGCCCCGAAACGTTCTGGGGCCAACGTCCTGACTTTC
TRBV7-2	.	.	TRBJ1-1	CASSLDRDTAEAFF	TGTGCCAGCAGCTTAGACAGGGATACCGCTGAAGCTTTCTTT
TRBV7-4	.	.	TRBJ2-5	CASSVISNEQYF	TGTGCCAGCAGCGTTATCAGCAATGAGCAGTACTTC
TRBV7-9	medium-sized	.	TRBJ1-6	CASSRDSENSPLHF	TGTGCCAGCAGCCGCGACAGTGAGAATTCACCCCTCCACTTT
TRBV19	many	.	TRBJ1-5	CASSIEVQPQHF	TGTGCCAGTAGTATAGAAGTTCAGCCCCAGCATTTT
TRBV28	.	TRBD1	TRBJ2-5	CASKHRDRGLETQYF	TGTGCCAGCAAACACCGGGACAGGGGTTTAGAGACCCAGTACTTC
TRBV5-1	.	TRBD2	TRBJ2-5	CASSPPLGGLETQYF	TGCGCCAGCAGCCCCCCCCTGGGGGGGTTGGAGACCCAGTACTTC
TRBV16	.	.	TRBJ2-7	CASSQTDSYEQYF	TGTGCCAGCAGCCAAACAGACTCCTACGAGCAGTACTTC
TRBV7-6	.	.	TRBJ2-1	CASSLDVNEQFF	TGTGCCAGCAGCTTAGACGTCAATGAGCAGTTCTTC
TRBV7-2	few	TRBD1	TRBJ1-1	CASSRDRSSSEAFF	TGTGCCAGCAGCCGGGACAGGAGCTCATCGGAAGCTTTCTTT
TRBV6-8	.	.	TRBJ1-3	CASSALVNTIYF	TGTGCCAGCAGTGCCCTTGTAAACACCATATATTTT
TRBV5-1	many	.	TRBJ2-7	CASSIGGAQAYEQYF	TGCGCCAGCTCTATAGGGGGGGCTCAAGCGTACGAGCAGTACTTC
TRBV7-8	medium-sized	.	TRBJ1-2	CASSLTTSNYGYTF	TGTGCCAGCAGCTTGACAACTTCTAACTATGGCTACACCTTC
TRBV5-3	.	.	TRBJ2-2	CASSLTTNTGELFF	TGTGCCAGCAGCTTAACCACGAACACCGGGGAGCTGTTTTTT
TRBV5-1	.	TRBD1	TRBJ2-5	CASSPRTGAETQYF	TGCGCCAGCAGCCCCCGGACAGGGGCGGAGACCCAGTACTTC
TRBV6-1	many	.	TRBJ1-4	CASSIYGATNEKLFF	TGTGCCAGCAGCATATACGGGGCAACTAATGAAAAACTGTTTTTT
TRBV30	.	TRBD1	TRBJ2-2	CACPPTGGAGELFF	TGTGCCTGCCCCCCGACAGGGGGGGCCGGGGAGCTGTTTTTT